The entry below gives a single T cell receptor (beta chain) sequence along with its context. Its antigen target is currently unknown. This may be a read error, as it is one base from a much larger clone. Likely a read error: the CDR3 ends without its conserved phenylalanine or tryptophan. Naive CD8 T cell libraries were made from roughly 21,000 to 960,000 sorted cells using 10%, 30% or 50% of purified RNA. On a BD FACSAria II, naive CD8 T cells were FACS-sorted as CD8+CD4-CCR7+CD45RA+ and collected into RLT Plus buffer. To test detection sensitivity, Jurkat RNA equivalent to more than eight TCR copies was spiked into samples of roughly 19,000-1,000,000 naive CD8 T cells. Enrichment of CD8 T cells was performed with RosetteSep CD8+ T Cell Enrichment Cocktail and Ficoll-Paque, after which ACK red cell lysis was carried out. These data are taken from a study of molecular identifiers for immune sequencing clone quantification listed by TCRdb under 2018. Study-wide context: In a replicate experiment, RNA from roughly 20,000 or 100,000 naive CD8 T cells was split into five aliquots, four of which were sequenced. The study was a methods study using CD8 T cells to benchmark molecular-identifier clustering-based TCR repertoire sequencing (MIDCIRS) and TCR RNA copy counting.

The library was built by means of PCR. Sequencing used an Illumina HiSeq 4000. Preparation of bulk TCR libraries followed a previously described approach, with the TCR primers listed in Table S5. Total RNA was purified with the Qiagen AllPrep DNA/RNA kit. Before any analysis, reads coming from multiple sequencing runs of the same library were combined into one pool. The paper's processing steps were these. Reads were retained only if an exact TCR constant sequence was present, and the retained reads were trimmed to 150 nt and grouped according to their 12-nt molecular barcodes. Reads within each barcode group were sub-clustered using a 15% Levenshtein threshold, and quality-weighted consensus sequences were constructed for each RNA molecule. Non-functional sequences were filtered out, along with any lower-count sequence sitting one edit away from another sequence. Barcode sub-clusters with fewer than 20% of the maximum read count were removed, based on fitting two negative binomial distributions. TCRdb took the public reads, trimmed them with fastp at Q25, ran MiXCR for clone calling and kept in-frame beta chains. Here each entry gathers all rows of one CDR3 protein and keeps the most common genes and DNA. The V and J calls shown here were made by TCRdb, not taken from the authors' results. For this sample there are about half a million distinct CDR3 sequences; 20% to 25% appear just once. The ten biggest clones cover 0.7% to 1% of the sample.

Findings and caveats that apply to the study as a whole: In CMV-specific effector cells, clones with more than 20 RNA copies contained over 99% of molecules, whereas in naive cells such clones contained under 1% of molecules. Highly expanded clone sizes could be underestimated if identical TCR molecules share a barcode. Spiked-in Jurkat TCR RNA equal to a single cell's worth was reported to be detectable even within 1,200,000 naive CD8 T cells. Naive libraries contained spiked-in Jurkat TCR RNA (roughly 10 copies' worth), which is not part of the donor repertoire. Modeling indicated around 2.7 TCR RNA copies recovered per cell, compared with 9 to 10 by digital PCR, which implies a capture efficiency of around 30%. When barcode sub-clustering was not used, chimeric consensus sequences inflated TCR diversity, with chimeras reaching as high as 47%.

The germline V gene (reference sequence) specifies LNHNV as CDR1 and YYDKDF as CDR2. V is pared back by 0 bases and J by 0 bases, with 6 bases lying between the germline termini. From its first to its last residue, the CDR3 has 15 amino acids. The read is trimmed to its CDR3 DNA, 45 bases read in frame from base 1. This receptor was identified in a human donor in good health. Some libraries in this study had Jurkat cell RNA spiked in. Material: naive CD8+ T cells from blood, with Jurkat cell RNA spiked in. Taken with the paper, the label for cell subset or site translates to: FACS-sorted CD8+CD4-CCR7+CD45RA+ naive T cells. The sequence links TRBV15 to TRBJ2-1; the D gene is not confidently resolved. The DNA sequence is as follows: TGTGCCACCAGCAGAGAGGGGAACTCCTACAATGAGCAGTTCTCC. Its product reads: CATSREGNSYNEQFS.